This record looks at one T cell receptor beta chain sequence and its context. Per the original data handling: By means of reference gene primer amplification, nucleated cell counts were estimated. Data came from immunoSEQ multiplex PCR; TCRdb stores just in-frame clones and leaves some out. V, J and clone size are taken as reported in that table, and D and trimming were inferred from the DNA itself. In the table there are 200,000 to 300,000 clones, around 80% of which are singletons. This record belongs to a study of blood T cell repertoires in COVID-19. Study in general: The cDNA or gDNA used as material had been derived from T cells, B-cell-depleted T cells, or PBMCs.

This sequence originates from a man aged 60 to 69 with acute or convalescent COVID-19. The sequenced sample consisted of peripheral blood.

CDR3 sequence: CASSRLAGAVEQFF. DNA of the CDR3: TGTGCCAGCAGTCGCCTAGCGGGAGCGGTTGAGCAGTTCTTC. This rearrangement joins TRBV6-5 to TRBJ2-1, with 10 bases matching TRBD2. The CDR3 loop spans 14 amino acids. Germline trimming cut 5 bases from V and 9 bases from J; bases unmatched to any gene: 7. In germline, CDR1 is MNHEY, CDR2 SVGAGI.